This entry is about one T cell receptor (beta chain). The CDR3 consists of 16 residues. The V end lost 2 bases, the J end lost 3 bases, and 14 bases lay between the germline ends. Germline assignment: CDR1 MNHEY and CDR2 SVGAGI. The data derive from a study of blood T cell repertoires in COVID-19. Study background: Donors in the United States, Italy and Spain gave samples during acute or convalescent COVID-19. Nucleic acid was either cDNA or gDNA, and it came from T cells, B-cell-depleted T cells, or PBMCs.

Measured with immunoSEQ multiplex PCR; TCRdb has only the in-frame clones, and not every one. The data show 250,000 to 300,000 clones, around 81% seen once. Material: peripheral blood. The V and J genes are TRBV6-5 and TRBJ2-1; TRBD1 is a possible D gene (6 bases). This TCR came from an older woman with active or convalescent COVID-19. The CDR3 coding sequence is TGTGCCAGCAGTTACGCGCGGAGGACAGACTACAATGAGCAGTTCTTC. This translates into CASSYARRTDYNEQFF.